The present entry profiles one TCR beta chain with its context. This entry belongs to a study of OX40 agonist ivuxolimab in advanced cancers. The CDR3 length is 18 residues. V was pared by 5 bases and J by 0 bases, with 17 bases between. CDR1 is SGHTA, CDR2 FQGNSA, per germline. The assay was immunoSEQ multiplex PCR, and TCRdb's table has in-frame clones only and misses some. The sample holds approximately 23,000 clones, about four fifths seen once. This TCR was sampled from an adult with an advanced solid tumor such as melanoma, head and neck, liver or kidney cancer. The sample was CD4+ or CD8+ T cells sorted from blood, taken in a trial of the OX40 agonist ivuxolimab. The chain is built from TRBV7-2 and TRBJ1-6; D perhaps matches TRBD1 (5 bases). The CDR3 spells CASSLGGYRSSYNSPLHF. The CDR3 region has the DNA TGTGCCAGCAGCCTGGGGGGGTACAGGAGCTCCTATAATTCACCCCTCCACTTT. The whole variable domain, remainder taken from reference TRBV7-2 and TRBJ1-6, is GAGVSQSPSNKVTEKGKDVELRCDPISGHTALYWYRQSLGQGLEFLIYFQGNSAPDKSGLPSDRFSAERTGGSVSTLTIQRTQQEDSAVYLCASSLGGYRSSYNSPLHFGNGTRLTVT.